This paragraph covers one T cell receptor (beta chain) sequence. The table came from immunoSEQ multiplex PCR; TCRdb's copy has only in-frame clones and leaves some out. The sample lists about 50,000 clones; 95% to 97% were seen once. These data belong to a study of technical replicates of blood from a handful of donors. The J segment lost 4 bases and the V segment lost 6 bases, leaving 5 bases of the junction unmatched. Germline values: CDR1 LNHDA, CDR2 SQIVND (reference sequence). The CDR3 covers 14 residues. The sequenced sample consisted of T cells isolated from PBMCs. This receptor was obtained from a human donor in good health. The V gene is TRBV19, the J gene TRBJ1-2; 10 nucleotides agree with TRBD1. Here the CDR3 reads CASSSGQGRYGYTF. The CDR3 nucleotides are TGTGCCAGTAGCTCGGGACAGGGGCGCTATGGCTACACCTTC.